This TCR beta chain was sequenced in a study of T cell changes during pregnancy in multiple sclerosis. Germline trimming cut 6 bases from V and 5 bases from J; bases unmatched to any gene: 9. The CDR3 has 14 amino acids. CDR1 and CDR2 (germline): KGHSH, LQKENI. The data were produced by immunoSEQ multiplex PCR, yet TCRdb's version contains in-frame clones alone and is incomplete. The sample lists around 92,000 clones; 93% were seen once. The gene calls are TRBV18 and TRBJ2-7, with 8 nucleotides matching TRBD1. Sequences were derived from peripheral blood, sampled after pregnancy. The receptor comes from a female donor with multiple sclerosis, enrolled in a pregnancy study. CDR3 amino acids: CASSRTGTGHEQYF. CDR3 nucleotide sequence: TGTGCCAGCTCTAGGACAGGGACGGGCCACGAGCAGTACTTC.